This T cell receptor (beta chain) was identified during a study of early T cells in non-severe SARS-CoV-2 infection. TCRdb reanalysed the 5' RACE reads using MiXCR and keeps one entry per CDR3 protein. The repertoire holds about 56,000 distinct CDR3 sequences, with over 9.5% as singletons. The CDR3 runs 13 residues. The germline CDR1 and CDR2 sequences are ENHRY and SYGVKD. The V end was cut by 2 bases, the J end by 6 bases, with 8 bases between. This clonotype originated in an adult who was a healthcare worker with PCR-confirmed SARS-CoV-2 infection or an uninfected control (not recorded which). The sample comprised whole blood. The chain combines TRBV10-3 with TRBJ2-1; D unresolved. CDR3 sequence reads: CAISETVSNEQFF. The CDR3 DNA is TGTGCCATCAGTGAGACAGTCTCCAATGAGCAGTTCTTC.